This entry lists 14 T cell receptor beta chains sequenced from one sample in a study of cytotoxic CD8 clonotypes in ibrutinib-treated CLL. Assay: immunoSEQ multiplex PCR; the TCRdb copy retains only in-frame clones and omits some. The data show about 160,000 clones, with roughly 77% seen just once and roughly 2% held by the top ten. Sequencing was performed on PBMCs, taken after 12 months of ibrutinib treatment. The origin of the receptors is a human donor with chronic lymphocytic leukemia.

This clone was found a few times. The chain combines TRBV30 with TRBJ2-3; either TRBD1 or TRBD2 may fit D (5 bases each). The CDR3 has 14 residues. Trimming stripped 0 bases from V and 2 bases from J, with 9 bases between. Germline V gene sequence: CDR1 GTSNPN, CDR2 SVGIG (reference sequence). CDR3 in amino acids: CAWSVPGTTDTQYF. CDR3 nucleotide sequence: TGTGCCTGGAGTGTGCCAGGGACCACAGATACGCAGTATTTT.

V is TRBV11-1 and J is TRBJ1-1; 7 positions agree with TRBD1. The CDR3 runs 15 residues. From germline, CDR1 is SGHAT and CDR2 FQDESV (reference sequence). J gave up 5 bases and V 3 bases, and 9 bases lay outside the gene matches. The CDR3 DNA sequence: TGTGCCAGCAGCTTTAGAGAGGGGGCGCGAACTGAAGCTTTCTTT. Amino acid sequence: CASSFREGARTEAFF. Full variable domain (rest looked up from reference TRBV11-1 and TRBJ1-1): EAEVAQSPRYKITEKSQAVAFWCDPISGHATLYWYRQILGQGPELLVQFQDESVVDDSQLPKDRFSAERLKGVDSTLKIQPAELGDSAMYLCASSFREGARTEAFFGQGTRLTVV.

The chain joins TRBV29-1 to TRBJ2-4, with 10 bases aligning to TRBD1. The J segment lost 6 bases and the V segment lost 4 bases, leaving 3 bases of the junction unmatched. In germline, CDR1 is SQVTM, CDR2 ANQGSEA. This CDR3 region has 13 residues. The CDR3 sequence is CSVAGTGANIQYF. DNA of the CDR3: TGCAGCGTTGCCGGGACAGGGGCAAACATTCAGTACTTC.

V is TRBV28 and J is TRBJ1-2; D not certain. This CDR3 has 12 residues. The germline V gene has CDR1 MDHEN and CDR2 SYDVKM. With 7 bases removed from V and 8 bases from J, the gap between germline ends came to 14 bases. This CDR3 is CASISHGGGYTF. CDR3 coding DNA: TGTGCCAGCATATCTCACGGCGGGGGCTACACCTTC.

This chain joins TRBV5-5 and TRBJ1-4; D call uncertain. Germline lookup yields CDR1 SGHKS and CDR2 YYEKEE (reference sequence). The CDR3 is 13 residues long. Trimming cost V 0 bases and J 7 bases, with 7 bases left between them. CDR3 region: CASSLASSEKLFF. CDR3 bases: TGTGCCAGCAGCTTGGCCTCCAGTGAAAAACTGTTTTTT.

The rearrangement joins TRBV28 to TRBJ2-1; no reliable D call. CDR1 and CDR2 (germline): MDHEN, SYDVKM. Between the trimmed V and J ends, which lost 2 bases and 10 bases, there was a span of 9 bases. The CDR3 has 12 residues. This chain's CDR3 is CASSLARLEQFF. The CDR3 coding sequence is TGTGCCAGCAGTTTAGCCCGGTTGGAGCAGTTCTTC.

This chain connects TRBV19 to TRBJ2-5; possibly TRBD1 for D (6 bases). CDR3 length: 15 amino acids. V lost 0 bases and J 4 bases, leaving 12 bases between the germline ends. Germline assignment: CDR1 LNHDA and CDR2 SQIVND (reference sequence). The CDR3, as DNA: TGTGCCAGTAGTATAGAGGGGGCGGGCCGAGAGACCCAGTACTTC. This sequence encodes CASSIEGAGRETQYF. The entire variable domain, with the rest obtained from reference TRBV19 and TRBJ2-5, is as follows: DGGITQSPKYLFRKEGQNVTLSCEQNLNHDAMYWYRQDPGQGLRLIYYSQIVNDFQKGDIAEGYSVSREKKESFPLTVTSAQKNPTAFYLCASSIEGAGRETQYFGPGTRLLVL.

The chain links TRBV7-9 to TRBJ2-1, with 8 nucleotides matching TRBD2. CDR1 is SEHNR, CDR2 FQNEAQ, per germline (reference sequence). The CDR3 contains 17 residues. The V gene end was trimmed by 5 bases and the J gene end by 4 bases; junction bases not matched to a gene: 13. In DNA, the CDR3 is TGTGCCAGCAGCAAACTCGGGAGGGCGTGGAGTTACAATGAGCAGTTCTTC. This sequence encodes CASSKLGRAWSYNEQFF.

The V call is TRBV7-2, the J call TRBJ1-1; D is possibly TRBD1 (6 bases). The CDR3 sequence is 13 residues long. Trimming stripped 4 bases from V and 6 bases from J, with 12 bases between. Germline lookup yields CDR1 SGHTA and CDR2 FQGNSA. The DNA of the CDR3 is TGTGCCAGCAGCTCAAACAGGGACGCTGAAGCTTTCTTT. Translated: CASSSNRDAEAFF.

The chain combines TRBV9 with TRBJ1-1; TRBD1 aligns across 7 bases. CDR1 is SGDLS and CDR2 is YYNGEE in the germline V gene. V shed 4 bases, J shed 1 base, and the junction held 4 bases outside the gene matches. The CDR3 contains 14 residues. CDR3 in DNA: TGTGCCAGCAGCATTCAGGGGGGGAACACTGAAGCTTTCTTT. The encoded protein is CASSIQGGNTEAFF.

The V and J genes are TRBV13 and TRBJ2-1; D may be TRBD2 (6 bases). Germline V gene data show CDR1 as PRHDT and CDR2 as FYEKMQ (reference sequence). V lost 5 bases and J 2 bases, leaving 22 bases between the germline ends. The CDR3 contains 18 residues. The CDR3 coding sequence is TGTGCCAGCAGCCCCGGGGTAGCGGTATTTCTTACCTACAATGAGCAGTTCTTC. Translating gives CASSPGVAVFLTYNEQFF. Drawing the rest from reference TRBV13 and TRBJ2-1, the complete variable domain is AAGVIQSPRHLIKEKRETATLKCYPIPRHDTVYWYQQGPGQDPQFLISFYEKMQSDKGSIPDRFSAQQFSDYHSELNMSSLELGDSALYFCASSPGVAVFLTYNEQFFGPGTRLTVL.

The V call is TRBV27, the J call TRBJ1-3; TRBD1 might be the D (6 bases). V was cut by 5 bases and J by 0 bases, with 17 bases left in between. The CDR3 has 17 amino acids. Germline values: CDR1 MNHEY, CDR2 SMNVEV (reference sequence). In DNA form, the CDR3 reads TGTGCCAGCAGTAGCACAGGGTCGATATACTCTGGAAACACCATATATTTT. Encoded protein: CASSSTGSIYSGNTIYF.

The V call is TRBV11-1, the J call TRBJ1-4, with D maybe TRBD1 (6 bases). V dropped 5 bases and J dropped 4 bases, with 11 bases sitting between them. This CDR3 contains 14 residues. Per germline, CDR1 SGHAT and CDR2 FQDESV (reference sequence). DNA of the CDR3: TGTGCCAGCAGCGGTAACAGGGATAATGAAAAACTGTTTTTT. It specifies CASSGNRDNEKLFF. The variable domain in full, completed from reference TRBV11-1 and TRBJ1-4, reads EAEVAQSPRYKITEKSQAVAFWCDPISGHATLYWYRQILGQGPELLVQFQDESVVDDSQLPKDRFSAERLKGVDSTLKIQPAELGDSAMYLCASSGNRDNEKLFFGSGTQLSVL.

The rearrangement uses TRBV9 and TRBJ1-1; D gene unclear. Germline V gives CDR1 SGDLS, CDR2 YYNGEE. This CDR3 spans 14 amino acids. V was shortened by 4 bases and J by 5 bases, with 15 bases between the two germline ends. As DNA, the CDR3 is TGTGCCAGCAGCCGTGCAGGTACTCGGACTGAAGCTTTCTTT. Its translation is CASSRAGTRTEAFF.